The clone carrying this T cell receptor beta chain showed up many times. Unique molecular identifier tags were affixed to discrete cDNA molecules. TCRdb ran MiXCR on the 5' RACE reads and lists one entry per CDR3 protein. The profile shows around 86,000 distinct CDR3 sequences, roughly 15% of them singletons. The data belong to a study of early T cells in non-severe SARS-CoV-2 infection. Across the study: The chains were unpaired, and the sequenced material was bulk RNA from unsorted whole blood.

The V end was cut by 8 bases, the J end by 4 bases, with 24 bases between. CDR1 LNHDA and CDR2 SQIVND come from the germline V gene (reference sequence). This CDR3 has 17 residues. The J gene is TRBJ2-1, the V gene TRBV19; the D gene could be TRBD1 or TRBD2 (5 bases each). The specimen was whole blood. The clonotype comes from an adult who was a healthcare worker with PCR-confirmed SARS-CoV-2 infection or an uninfected control (not recorded which). This CDR3 is CASGSPRGRFVYNEQFF. The CDR3 DNA follows: TGTGCCAGTGGGAGCCCGAGGGGCCGGTTCGTTTACAATGAGCAGTTCTTC.